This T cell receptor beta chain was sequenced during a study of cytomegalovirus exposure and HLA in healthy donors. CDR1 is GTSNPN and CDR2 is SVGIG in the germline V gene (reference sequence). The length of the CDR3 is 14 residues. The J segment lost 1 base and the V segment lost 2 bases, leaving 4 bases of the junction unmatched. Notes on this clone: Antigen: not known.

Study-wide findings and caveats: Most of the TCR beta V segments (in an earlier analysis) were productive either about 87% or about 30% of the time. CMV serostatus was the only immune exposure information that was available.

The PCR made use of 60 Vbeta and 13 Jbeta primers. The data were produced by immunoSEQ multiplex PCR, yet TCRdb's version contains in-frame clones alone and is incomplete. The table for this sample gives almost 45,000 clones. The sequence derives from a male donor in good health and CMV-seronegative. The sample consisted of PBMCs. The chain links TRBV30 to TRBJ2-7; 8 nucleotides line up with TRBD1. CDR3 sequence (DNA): TGTGCCTGGAGTTTGGGACAGGAGTCCTACGAGCAGTACTTC. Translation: CAWSLGQESYEQYF.